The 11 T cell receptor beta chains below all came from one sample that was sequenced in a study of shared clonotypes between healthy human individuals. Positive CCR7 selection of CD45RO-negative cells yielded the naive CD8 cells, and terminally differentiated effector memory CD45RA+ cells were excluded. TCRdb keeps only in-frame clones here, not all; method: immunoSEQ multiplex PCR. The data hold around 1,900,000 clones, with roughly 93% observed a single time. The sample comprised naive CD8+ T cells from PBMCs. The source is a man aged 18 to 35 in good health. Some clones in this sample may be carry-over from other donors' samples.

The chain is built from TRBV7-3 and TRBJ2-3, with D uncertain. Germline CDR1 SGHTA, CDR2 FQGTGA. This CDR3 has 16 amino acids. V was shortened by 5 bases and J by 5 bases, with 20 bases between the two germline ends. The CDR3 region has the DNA TGTGCCAGCAGCCCGTCCTCCATTCTCGTCAGAGATACGCAGTATTTT. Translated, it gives CASSPSSILVRDTQYF.

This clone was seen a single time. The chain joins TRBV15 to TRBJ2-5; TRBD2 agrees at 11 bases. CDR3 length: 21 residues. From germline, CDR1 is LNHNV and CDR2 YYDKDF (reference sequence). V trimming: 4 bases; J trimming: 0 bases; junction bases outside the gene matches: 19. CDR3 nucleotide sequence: TGTGCCACCAGCACTAGACTAGCGGGACTTAAAAATTGGAAGTACCAAGAGACCCAGTACTTC. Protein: CATSTRLAGLKNWKYQETQYF.

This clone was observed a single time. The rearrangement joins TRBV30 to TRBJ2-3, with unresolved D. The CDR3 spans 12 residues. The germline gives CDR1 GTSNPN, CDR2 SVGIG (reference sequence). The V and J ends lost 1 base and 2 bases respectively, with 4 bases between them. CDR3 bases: TGTGCCTGGAGTGCATACACAGATACGCAGTATTTT. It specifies CAWSAYTDTQYF.

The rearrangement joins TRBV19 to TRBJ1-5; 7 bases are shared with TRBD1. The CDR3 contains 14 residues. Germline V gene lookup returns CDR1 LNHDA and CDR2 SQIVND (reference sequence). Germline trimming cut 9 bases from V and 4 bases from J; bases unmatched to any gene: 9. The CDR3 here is CASVTQGYNQPQHF. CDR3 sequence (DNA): TGTGCCAGCGTTACACAGGGGTATAATCAGCCCCAGCATTTT. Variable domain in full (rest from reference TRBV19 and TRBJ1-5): DGGITQSPKYLFRKEGQNVTLSCEQNLNHDAMYWYRQDPGQGLRLIYYSQIVNDFQKGDIAEGYSVSREKKESFPLTVTSAQKNPTAFYLCASVTQGYNQPQHFGDGTRLSIL.

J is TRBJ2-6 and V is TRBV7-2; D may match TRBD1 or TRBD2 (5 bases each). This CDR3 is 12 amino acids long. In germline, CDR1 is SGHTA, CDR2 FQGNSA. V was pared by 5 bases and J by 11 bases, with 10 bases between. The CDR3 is CASSQRGDVLTF. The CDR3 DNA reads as TGTGCCAGCAGCCAAAGAGGGGACGTCCTGACTTTC.

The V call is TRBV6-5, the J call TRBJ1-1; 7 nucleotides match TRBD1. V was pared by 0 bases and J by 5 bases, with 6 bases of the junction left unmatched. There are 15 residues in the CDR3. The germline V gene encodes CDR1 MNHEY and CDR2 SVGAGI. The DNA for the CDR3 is TGTGCCAGCAGTTACTCGAACAGGGGAGGGACTGAAGCTTTCTTT. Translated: CASSYSNRGGTEAFF.

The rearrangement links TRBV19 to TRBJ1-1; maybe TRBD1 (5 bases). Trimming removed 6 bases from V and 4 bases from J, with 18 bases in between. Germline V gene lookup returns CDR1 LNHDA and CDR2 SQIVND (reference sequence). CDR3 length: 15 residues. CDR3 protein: CASRPMGQGLTEAFF. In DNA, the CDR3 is TGTGCCAGTAGACCCATGGGGCAGGGTCTCACTGAAGCTTTCTTT. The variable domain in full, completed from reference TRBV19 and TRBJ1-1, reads DGGITQSPKYLFRKEGQNVTLSCEQNLNHDAMYWYRQDPGQGLRLIYYSQIVNDFQKGDIAEGYSVSREKKESFPLTVTSAQKNPTAFYLCASRPMGQGLTEAFFGQGTRLTVV.

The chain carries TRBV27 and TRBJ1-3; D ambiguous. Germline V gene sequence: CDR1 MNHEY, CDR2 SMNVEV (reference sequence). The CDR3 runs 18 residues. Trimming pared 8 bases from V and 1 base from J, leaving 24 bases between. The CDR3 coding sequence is TGTGCCAGCCTGGGTCCTCCCAGGAAACGGGGATCTGGAAACACCATATATTTT. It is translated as CASLGPPRKRGSGNTIYF.

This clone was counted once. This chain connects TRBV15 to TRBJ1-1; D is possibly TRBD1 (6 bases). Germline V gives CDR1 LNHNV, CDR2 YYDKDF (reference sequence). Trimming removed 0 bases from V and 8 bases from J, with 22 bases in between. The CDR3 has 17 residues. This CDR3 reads CATSRDLYYRGGEEAFF. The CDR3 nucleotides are TGTGCCACCAGCAGAGATCTCTACTACCGAGGGGGGGAAGAAGCTTTCTTT.

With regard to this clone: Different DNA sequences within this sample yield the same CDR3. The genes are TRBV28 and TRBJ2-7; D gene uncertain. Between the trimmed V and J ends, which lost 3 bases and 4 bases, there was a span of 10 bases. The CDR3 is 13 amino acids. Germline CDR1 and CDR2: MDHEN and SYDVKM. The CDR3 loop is CASSLGRNYEQYF. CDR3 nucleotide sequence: TGTGCCAGCAGTTTGGGCAGGAATTACGAGCAGTACTTC.

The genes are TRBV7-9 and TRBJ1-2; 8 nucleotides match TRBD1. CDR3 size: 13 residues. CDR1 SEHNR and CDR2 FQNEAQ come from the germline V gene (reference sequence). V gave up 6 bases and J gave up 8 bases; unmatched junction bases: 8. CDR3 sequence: CASRGQAFMGYTF. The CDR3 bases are TGTGCCAGCAGGGGACAGGCCTTTATGGGCTACACCTTC.